The T cell receptor (beta chain) described here comes from a study of response to subunit inactivated influenza vaccine. The study, taken as a whole, reports: That few new T cells are recruited by each seasonal influenza vaccination was the authors' suggestion.

The CDR3 is made up of 14 amino acids. Germline V gene data show CDR1 as MNHEY and CDR2 as SVGEGT. V lost 2 bases and J lost 3, with 10 bases in between. This clonotype was recorded many times. Antigen unknown. Each CDR3 protein gets one entry after TCRdb re-called the RT-PCR reads with MiXCR. This sample carries approximately 530,000 distinct CDR3 sequences, less than 8% of them seen once, and the ten largest clones take approximately 12%. The receptor was derived from a man between 50 and 70 years old who received an inactivated influenza vaccine. The starting material was PBMCs from blood, obtained less than 30 months after vaccination. V and J are TRBV6-2 or TRBV6-3 and TRBJ2-5; D possibly corresponds to TRBD2 (6 bases). Written as DNA, the CDR3 is TGTGCCAGCAGTTACGGGACTTCCAAAGAGACCCAGTACTTC. This encodes CASSYGTSKETQYF.